These 27 T cell receptor beta chains were sequenced from one sample in a study of cytotoxic CD8 clonotypes in ibrutinib-treated CLL. The assay was immunoSEQ multiplex PCR, and TCRdb's table has in-frame clones only and misses some. The sample includes approximately 340,000 clones, over 60% of them seen just once. Material: PBMCs, obtained after 36 months of ibrutinib treatment. The receptors were gathered from a human donor with chronic lymphocytic leukemia.

V gene TRBV27 combines with J gene TRBJ2-1, with no clear D. V gave up 3 bases and J gave up 3 bases, with 6 bases separating them. The length of the CDR3 is 13 residues. Germline V gene sequence: CDR1 MNHEY, CDR2 SMNVEV (reference sequence). This CDR3 is CASSFYYYNEQFF. The CDR3 DNA is TGTGCCAGCAGTTTTTATTACTACAATGAGCAGTTCTTC.

This rearrangement joins TRBV2 to TRBJ2-3, with 9 bases lining up with TRBD2. V gave up 3 bases and J gave up 5 bases; unmatched junction bases: 3. The CDR3 runs to 14 residues. Germline V gene data show CDR1 as SNHLY and CDR2 as FYNNEI. This chain's CDR3 is CASSDGRGGDTQYF. The CDR3 DNA reads as TGTGCCAGCAGTGACGGGCGGGGGGGAGATACGCAGTATTTT. Full variable domain (outside the CDR3, taken from reference TRBV2 and TRBJ2-3): EPEVTQTPSHQVTQMGQEVILRCVPISNHLYFYWYRQILGQKVEFLVSFYNNEISEKSEIFDDQFSVERPDGSNFTLKIRSTKLEDSAMYFCASSDGRGGDTQYFGPGTRLTVL.

In the case of this clone: The germline gene is not matched at one end of the junction; a read error may be the cause. The chain has TRBV6-5 and TRBJ2-1; 7 bases line up with TRBD2. The CDR3 covers 16 residues. Germline V gene lookup returns CDR1 MNHEY and CDR2 SVGAGI. The CDR3 bases are TGTGCCAGCAGTTACGGCCCGGCGGGAGCCTACGATGAGCAGTTCTTC. This sequence encodes CASSYGPAGAYDEQFF.

This chain links TRBV9 with TRBJ2-1, with TRBD2 matching over 10 bases. Trimming took 3 bases from V and 9 from J; bases not matched to a gene: 9. Germline CDR1 is SGDLS and CDR2 is YYNGEE. There are 15 residues in the CDR3. CDR3: CASSEWASGGGEQFF. The CDR3, as DNA: TGTGCCAGCAGCGAATGGGCTAGCGGGGGAGGTGAGCAGTTCTTC.

This clone was picked up a small number of times. The CDR3 protein is CASSESTGFTGSREQYF. The CDR3 bases are TGCGCCAGCAGTGAGTCGACAGGGTTTACGGGATCGAGGGAGCAGTACTTC. The chain has TRBV10-2 and TRBJ2-7, with 7 bases identical to TRBD1. CDR1 and CDR2 from the germline V gene are WSHSY and SAAADI. This CDR3 is built from 17 residues. The J segment lost 7 bases and the V segment lost 0 bases, leaving 15 bases of the junction unmatched.

This chain connects TRBV29-1 to TRBJ1-5; D call uncertain. V gave up 6 bases and J gave up 9 bases, with 18 bases separating them. The CDR3 totals 13 residues. Germline assignment: CDR1 SQVTM and CDR2 ANQGSEA. CDR3 residues: CSVVHSPLGPQHF. The CDR3 DNA follows: TGCAGCGTCGTACACAGTCCTCTTGGGCCCCAGCATTTT.

The rearrangement uses TRBV19 and TRBJ2-5; the D gene is possibly TRBD1 (5 bases). Trimming took off 2 bases at V and 3 bases at J, with 13 bases between the two ends. This CDR3 contains 15 residues. Germline CDR1 reads LNHDA; CDR2 reads SQIVND (reference sequence). In nucleotides, the CDR3 is TGTGCCAGTAGTATATCAGGGCAGCTGGAAGAGACCCAGTACTTC. Amino acids: CASSISGQLEETQYF.

The gene calls are TRBV10-3 and TRBJ2-1; 9 bases agree with TRBD1. This CDR3 has 13 amino acids. The V segment lost 8 bases and the J segment 9 bases; nucleotides outside the gene matches: 8. CDR1 ENHRY and CDR2 SYGVKD come from the germline V gene. DNA of the CDR3: TGTGCCATCGTACAGGGGGCTAGGGGTGAGCAGTTCTTC. Its translation: CAIVQGARGEQFF.

The chain joins TRBV7-2 to TRBJ2-5; no definite D call. Germline V gene data show CDR1 as SGHTA and CDR2 as FQGNSA. This CDR3 is built from 14 residues. V was pared by 5 bases and J by 0 bases, with 10 bases between. The DNA of the CDR3 is TGTGCCAGCAGCCCCCGGGCCCACCAAGAGACCCAGTACTTC. This encodes CASSPRAHQETQYF.

The chain links TRBV7-8 to TRBJ2-7; D gene unclear. The CDR3 length is 15 residues. Germline V gene data show CDR1 as SGHVS and CDR2 as FQNEAQ. V was pared by 1 base and J by 2 bases, with 12 bases between. DNA for the CDR3: TGTGCCAGCAGCTTAGGAACATACCCGCCCTACGAGCAGTACTTC. Protein sequence: CASSLGTYPPYEQYF.

This clone appeared a few times. The chain is built from TRBV19 and TRBJ1-6; D gene ambiguous. The V gene's germline CDR1 is LNHDA and CDR2 SQIVND (reference sequence). V was clipped by 8 bases and J by 7 bases, with 15 bases between them. CDR3 length: 14 residues. The CDR3 DNA is TGTGCCAGTCGAATCGGATACTCAAATTCACCCCTCCACTTT. Translated: CASRIGYSNSPLHF.

This chain joins TRBV7-6 and TRBJ2-3; D assignment may be TRBD1 or TRBD2 (6 bases each). V lost 1 base and J 6 bases, leaving 11 bases between the germline ends. This CDR3 has 14 residues. The germline V gene has CDR1 SGHVS and CDR2 FNYEAQ. CDR3 loop: CASSLGGAWDTQYF. The CDR3, as DNA: TGTGCCAGCAGCTTAGGGGGGGCCTGGGATACGCAGTATTTT.

The CDR3: CASSLRTGVSGNTIYF. The CDR3 coding sequence is TGTGCCAGCAGCTTAAGGACAGGGGTCTCTGGAAACACCATATATTTT. The V call is TRBV7-9, the J call TRBJ1-3; 9 bases align to TRBD1. Trimming cost V 2 bases and J 0 bases; bases outside gene matches: 2. CDR3 length: 16 residues. Germline V gene data show CDR1 as SEHNR and CDR2 as FQNEAQ (reference sequence).

This clone has more than one count but fewer than ten. The V and J genes are TRBV7-2 and TRBJ2-3; D possibly corresponds to TRBD2 (6 bases). Germline CDR1 and CDR2: SGHTA and FQGNSA. The CDR3 is 11 amino acids. Between the trimmed V and J ends, which lost 5 bases and 7 bases, there was a span of 7 bases. The CDR3 nucleotides read TGTGCCAGCAGCCGGGAGTATACGCAGTATTTT. Protein product: CASSREYTQYF.

This chain joins TRBV7-2 and TRBJ1-6; D is perhaps TRBD1 (6 bases). V dropped 6 bases and J dropped 10 bases, with 13 bases sitting between them. The CDR3 has 13 residues. CDR1 and CDR2 (germline): SGHTA, FQGNSA. CDR3 sequence reads: CASRYGGTSPLHF. The CDR3 DNA reads TGTGCCAGCAGGTATGGGGGGACATCACCCCTCCACTTT.

The gene calls are TRBV27 and TRBJ1-2; D call uncertain. The CDR3 sequence is 14 residues long. Germline V gene sequence: CDR1 MNHEY, CDR2 SMNVEV (reference sequence). The V end was cut by 2 bases, the J end by 4 bases, with 11 bases between. The CDR3 nucleotides are TGTGCCAGCAGTTTAACGATGCGGAGCTATGGCTACACCTTC. The encoded protein is CASSLTMRSYGYTF.

The chain recombines TRBV4-1 with TRBJ1-1; 8 bases map to TRBD1. The CDR3 covers 15 residues. Trimming took 3 bases from V and 5 from J; bases not matched to a gene: 8. Germline CDR1 reads MGHRA; CDR2 reads YSYEKL. The CDR3 bases are TGCGCCAGCAGCCAGCAGGGGGCGGCAGGGACTGAAGCTTTCTTT. This translates into CASSQQGAAGTEAFF.

The rearrangement uses TRBV29-1 and TRBJ1-1, with a possible D match to TRBD1 (5 bases). The CDR3 spans 12 residues. Germline loops: CDR1 SQVTM, CDR2 ANQGSEA. V was pared by 4 bases and J by 0 bases, with 6 bases between. The CDR3 DNA is TGCAGCGTTGCGGGACTGAACACTGAAGCTTTCTTT. This sequence encodes CSVAGLNTEAFF.

This chain uses TRBV14 with TRBJ2-7; tentative D call: TRBD1 (5 bases). CDR3 length equals 16 residues. Germline V gene data show CDR1 as SGHDN and CDR2 as FVKESK. The germline V and J ends were trimmed by 1 base and 5 bases, with 18 bases remaining between them. The CDR3 loop is CASSQVGRVSHDEQYF. CDR3 sequence (DNA): TGTGCCAGCAGCCAAGTGGGCAGGGTTAGCCACGACGAGCAGTACTTC.

This clone was detected only a few times. The rearrangement links TRBV5-1 to TRBJ1-1; TRBD1 matches at 9 bases. Germline V lookup: CDR1 SGHRS, CDR2 YFSETQ. This CDR3 spans 15 amino acids. Unmatched junction bases numbered 3, after V lost 0 bases and J lost 3 bases. CDR3 protein: CASSLEYRGHTEAFF. The CDR3 bases are TGCGCCAGCAGCTTGGAGTACAGGGGGCACACTGAAGCTTTCTTT.

The chain employs TRBV2 and TRBJ1-2, with D possibly TRBD1 on 6 matching bases. Germline V gives CDR1 SNHLY, CDR2 FYNNEI. The CDR3 has 15 residues. V was pared by 1 base and J by 1 base, with 10 bases between. The CDR3 loop is CASSEVRGLNYGYTF. As DNA, the CDR3 is TGTGCCAGCAGTGAAGTTCGGGGGCTTAACTATGGCTACACCTTC.

V and J are TRBV7-3 and TRBJ2-1; either TRBD1 or TRBD2 may supply D (7 bases each). Germline lookup yields CDR1 SGHTA and CDR2 FQGTGA. V lost 1 base, J lost 0 bases, and 16 bases lay in between. The CDR3 extends over 18 amino acids. CDR3 residues: CASSLKGGGPSSYNEQFF. CDR3 nucleotide sequence: TGTGCCAGCAGCTTAAAGGGAGGGGGCCCAAGCTCCTACAATGAGCAGTTCTTC.

The chain uses TRBV29-1 and TRBJ2-7, with D perhaps matching TRBD1 or TRBD2 (5 bases each). V was shortened by 7 bases and J by 2 bases, with 15 bases between the two germline ends. The CDR3 extends over 13 amino acids. Germline V gene sequence: CDR1 SQVTM, CDR2 ANQGSEA. CDR3 sequence (DNA): TGCAGCGCCGTCCGGGGCCAAACCTACGAGCAGTACTTC. It specifies CSAVRGQTYEQYF.

Of note for this clone: Other DNA variants within this sample encode the same CDR3. This rearrangement joins TRBV9 to TRBJ1-4, with D maybe TRBD1 (6 bases). CDR1 and CDR2 (germline): SGDLS, YYNGEE. The CDR3 covers 15 residues. The V end was cut by 2 bases, the J end by 0 bases, with 8 bases between. The CDR3 DNA reads TGTGCCAGCAGCGTTGGGGGCACAACTAATGAAAAACTGTTTTTT. Translation: CASSVGGTTNEKLFF.

In its sample, this clone was seen a few times. The chain joins TRBV4-1 to TRBJ2-7, with 9 nucleotides matching TRBD1. CDR1 is MGHRA, CDR2 YSYEKL, per germline. CDR3 length: 17 amino acids. The V and J ends lost 3 bases and 6 bases, in that order; junction bases with no gene match: 15. The CDR3 is CASSHHLGGQGMSEQYF. DNA for the CDR3: TGCGCCAGCAGCCACCATCTCGGAGGACAGGGGATGTCCGAGCAGTACTTC.

The chain is built from TRBV28 and TRBJ2-1; the match to TRBD2 covers 7 bases. J was trimmed by 8 bases and V by 7 bases; bases with no gene match: 23. The CDR3 spans 18 residues. Germline CDR1 and CDR2: MDHEN and SYDVKM. CDR3 sequence reads: CASTTLTPETSFRHEQFF. For the CDR3, the DNA is TGTGCCAGCACTACTCTTACCCCCGAGACTAGCTTTAGACATGAGCAGTTCTTC. Full variable domain (remainder filled in from reference TRBV28 and TRBJ2-1): DVKVTQSSRYLVKRTGEKVFLECVQDMDHENMFWYRQDPGLGLRLIYFSYDVKMKEKGDIPEGYSVSREKKERFSLILESASTNQTSMYLCASTTLTPETSFRHEQFFGPGTRLTVL.

This chain joins TRBV9 and TRBJ2-3, with 7 bases identical to TRBD2. The V gene end was trimmed by 8 bases and the J gene end by 5 bases; junction bases not matched to a gene: 5. The CDR3 loop spans 12 amino acids. The germline gives CDR1 SGDLS, CDR2 YYNGEE. The CDR3 DNA reads as TGTGCCAGTCGGGAGGCGGGAGATACGCAGTATTTT. This translates into CASREAGDTQYF.